This T cell receptor beta chain appears in the sequencing data of a study of T cell responses to AZD1222 COVID-19 vaccine. The V and J ends lost 4 bases and 6 bases, in that order; junction bases with no gene match: 9. The CDR3 has 15 residues. Germline CDR1 reads LNHDA; CDR2 reads SQIVND (reference sequence). The repertoire was sequenced with immunoSEQ multiplex PCR; TCRdb's copy has only in-frame clones and lacks some. The sample has nearly 95,000 clones; over 75% are singletons. The sequence was obtained from an adult who received the AZD1222 COVID-19 vaccine. Sequenced material: peripheral blood, taken 28 days after the second AZD1222 dose. The chain carries TRBV19 and TRBJ1-3, with 7 bases matching TRBD1. CDR3 sequence: CASSTRQGFENTIYF. In DNA form, the CDR3 reads TGTGCCAGTAGTACCCGACAGGGTTTCGAAAACACCATATATTTT. The full variable domain, rest sourced from reference TRBV19 and TRBJ1-3, is DGGITQSPKYLFRKEGQNVTLSCEQNLNHDAMYWYRQDPGQGLRLIYYSQIVNDFQKGDIAEGYSVSREKKESFPLTVTSAQKNPTAFYLCASSTRQGFENTIYFGEGSWLTVV.